This entry lists 7 T cell receptor beta chains sequenced from one sample in a study of regulatory T cells in long-lasting Graves disease. Noted time point: persistent/refractory GD, antithyroid drugs over 5 years with positive TRAb. After RNA was extracted from PBMCs, the TCR library was made from it. Arm-PCR of CDR3 regions and iRepertoire HTBI primers were the basis on which TCR beta libraries were built. TCRdb re-derived calls from the multiplex PCR reads in MiXCR, one entry per CDR3 protein. The table lists 600,000 to 850,000 distinct CDR3 sequences, about 32% of them singletons, with about two fifths in the top ten. Material: peripheral blood mononuclear cells (PBMCs), obtained when the disease was refractory, from a patient treated with antithyroid drugs. The receptors derive from a female donor with Graves disease.

This clonotype was observed a few times. V usage is TRBV10-2 and J usage is TRBJ2-7; D might be TRBD2 (8 bases). The germline gives CDR1 WSHSY, CDR2 SAAADI. The ends were cut back, 0 bases at V and 3 bases at J, with 18 bases in the middle. CDR3 length: 17 residues. The CDR3 nucleotides are TGCGCCAGCAGTGAGTCGGGACAGCGGGGGAAAATCTACGAGCAGTACTTC. Protein sequence: CASSESGQRGKIYEQYF.

The genes are TRBV7-6 and TRBJ1-1, with unresolved D. CDR1 is SGHVS and CDR2 is FNYEAQ in the germline V gene. The V and J ends lost 5 bases and 1 base respectively, with 14 bases between them. The CDR3 length is 15 residues. The CDR3 spells CASSPLGPPNTEAFF. CDR3 nucleotides: TGTGCCAGCAGCCCGCTCGGTCCCCCGAACACTGAAGCTTTCTTT.

This clonotype occurred many times. The chain has TRBV20-1 and TRBJ1-2; 11 bases are a match to TRBD1. Germline loops: CDR1 DFQATT, CDR2 SNEGSKA (reference sequence). The CDR3 is made up of 15 amino acids. V shed 0 bases and J 8 bases; nucleotides not matched to a gene: 8. The CDR3 DNA reads TGCAGTGCTAGAGAGAACGGACAGGGGGCAGGGGGCTACACCTTC. This translates into CSARENGQGAGGYTF.

At least ten counts were recorded for this clonotype. The chain carries TRBV28 and TRBJ1-2; D might be TRBD1 (6 bases). Between the trimmed V and J ends, which lost 3 bases and 0 bases, there was a span of 14 bases. The CDR3 runs 16 residues. Germline V CDR1 and CDR2: MDHEN, SYDVKM. CDR3 in amino acids: CASSLPQGTANYGYTF. The CDR3, as DNA: TGTGCCAGCAGTTTGCCCCAGGGGACGGCTAACTATGGCTACACCTTC.

The chain combines TRBV27 with TRBJ2-7; TRBD2 matches 12 bases. This CDR3 has 13 residues. In germline, CDR1 is MNHEY, CDR2 SMNVEV (reference sequence). The trim removed 10 bases at V and 3 bases at J, leaving 4 bases unmatched. The CDR3 loop is CATGLAGLYEQYF. CDR3 nucleotides: TGTGCCACAGGACTAGCGGGACTCTACGAGCAGTACTTC.

The chain couples TRBV30 to TRBJ2-7; D ambiguous. Looked up from germline, CDR1 is GTSNPN and CDR2 is SVGIG (reference sequence). The CDR3 has 13 residues. The V and J ends lost 0 bases and 7 bases respectively, with 13 bases between them. CDR3: CAWSVRYGIEQYF. In nucleotides, the CDR3 is TGTGCCTGGAGTGTACGGTATGGTATTGAGCAGTACTTC.

V usage is TRBV7-9 and J usage is TRBJ1-1; the D is unclear. Germline loops: CDR1 SEHNR, CDR2 FQNEAQ (reference sequence). This CDR3 is built from 13 residues. V lost 5 bases to trimming and J lost 8 bases, with 15 bases between them. In DNA, the CDR3 is TGTGCCAGCAGCATCTCCGGCAACTCGGAAGCTTTCTTT. Its translation is CASSISGNSEAFF.